This T cell receptor (beta chain) comes out of a study of technical replicates of blood from a handful of donors. V shed 8 bases, J shed 4 bases, and the junction held 5 bases outside the gene matches. CDR3 length equals 13 residues. Germline loops: CDR1 SQVTM, CDR2 ANQGSEA. Generated by immunoSEQ multiplex PCR, the TCRdb table keeps only in-frame clones and is missing some. The table shows under 75,000 clones, with 85% to 95% occurring only once. The TCR comes from a human donor in good health. The chain joins TRBV29-1 to TRBJ1-1; TRBD1 matches 12 bases. Sequencing was performed on T cells isolated from PBMCs. CDR3 coding DNA: TGCAGCTGGAGGGGACAGGGGGCCACTGAAGCTTTCTTT. Translating it yields CSWRGQGATEAFF.